Given below is one T cell receptor (beta chain) in context. Sorted-subset replicate PCR reactions were performed with approximately 0.2 ug DNA, corresponding to tens of thousands of T cell genomes. Here immunoSEQ multiplex PCR was the method, and the copy in TCRdb shows in-frame clones only, minus some. Here the sample spans around 2.3 million clones, more than 90% being singletons. CDR1 and CDR2 (germline): MNHNY, SVGAGI (reference sequence). The CDR3 length is 16 residues. Between the trimmed V and J ends, which lost 0 bases and 4 bases, there was a span of 15 bases. This sample stems from a study of shared clonotypes between healthy human individuals.

The clonotype originates from a man between 18 and 35 years old in good health. Sequencing input: naive CD4+ T cells sorted from blood. Subset indicated: CD45RA+ positively selected. J is TRBJ1-1 and V is TRBV6-6, with a tentative D call TRBD1 (5 bases). The DNA for the CDR3 is TGTGCCAGCAGTTACTCGAAGAGCGGGGGGGGCACTGAAGCTTTCTTT. Protein sequence: CASSYSKSGGGTEAFF.